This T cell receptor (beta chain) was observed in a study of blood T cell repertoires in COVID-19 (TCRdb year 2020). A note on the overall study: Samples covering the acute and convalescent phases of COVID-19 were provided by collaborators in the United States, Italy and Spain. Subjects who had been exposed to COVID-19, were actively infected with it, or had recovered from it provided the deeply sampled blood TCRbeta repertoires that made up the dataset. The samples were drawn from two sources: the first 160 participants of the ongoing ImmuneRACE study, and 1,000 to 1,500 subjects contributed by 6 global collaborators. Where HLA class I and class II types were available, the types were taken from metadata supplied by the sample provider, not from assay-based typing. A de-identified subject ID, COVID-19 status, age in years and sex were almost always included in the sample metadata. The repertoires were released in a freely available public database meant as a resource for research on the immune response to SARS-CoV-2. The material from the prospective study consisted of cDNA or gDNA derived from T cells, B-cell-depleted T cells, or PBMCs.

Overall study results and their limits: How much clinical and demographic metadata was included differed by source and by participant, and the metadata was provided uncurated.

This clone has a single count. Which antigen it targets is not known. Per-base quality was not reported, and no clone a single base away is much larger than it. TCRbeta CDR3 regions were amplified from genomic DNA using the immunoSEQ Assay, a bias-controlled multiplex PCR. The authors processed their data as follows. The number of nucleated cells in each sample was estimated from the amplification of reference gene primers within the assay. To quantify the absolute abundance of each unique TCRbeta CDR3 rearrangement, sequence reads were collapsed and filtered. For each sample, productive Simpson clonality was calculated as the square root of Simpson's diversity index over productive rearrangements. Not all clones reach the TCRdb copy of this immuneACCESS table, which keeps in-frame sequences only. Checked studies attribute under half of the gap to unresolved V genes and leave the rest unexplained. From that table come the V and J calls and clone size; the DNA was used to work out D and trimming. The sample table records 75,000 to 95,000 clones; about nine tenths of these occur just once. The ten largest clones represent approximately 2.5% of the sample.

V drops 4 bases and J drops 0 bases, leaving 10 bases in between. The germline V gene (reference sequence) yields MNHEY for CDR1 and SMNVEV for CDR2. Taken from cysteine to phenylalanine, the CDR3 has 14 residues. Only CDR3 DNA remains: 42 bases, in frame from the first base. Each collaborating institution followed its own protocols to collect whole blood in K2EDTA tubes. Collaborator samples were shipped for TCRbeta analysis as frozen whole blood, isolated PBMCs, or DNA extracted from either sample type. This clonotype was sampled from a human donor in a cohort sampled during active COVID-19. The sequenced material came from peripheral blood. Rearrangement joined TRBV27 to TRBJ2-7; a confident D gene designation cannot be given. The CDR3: CASSSIRSSYEQYF. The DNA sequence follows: TGTGCCAGCAGTTCGATCAGGTCCTCCTACGAGCAGTACTTC.